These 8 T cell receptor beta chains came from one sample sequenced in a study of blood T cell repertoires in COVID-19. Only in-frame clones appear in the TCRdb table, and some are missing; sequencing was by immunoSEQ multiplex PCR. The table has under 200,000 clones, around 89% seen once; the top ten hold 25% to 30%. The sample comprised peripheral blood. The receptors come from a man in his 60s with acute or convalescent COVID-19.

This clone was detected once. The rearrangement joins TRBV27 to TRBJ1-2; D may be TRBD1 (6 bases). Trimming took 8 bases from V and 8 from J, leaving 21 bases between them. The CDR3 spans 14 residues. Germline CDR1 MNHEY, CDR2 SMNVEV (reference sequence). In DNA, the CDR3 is TGTGCCAGCGGATTTCGGGACACGGGAAGAGGCTACACCTTC. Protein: CASGFRDTGRGYTF.

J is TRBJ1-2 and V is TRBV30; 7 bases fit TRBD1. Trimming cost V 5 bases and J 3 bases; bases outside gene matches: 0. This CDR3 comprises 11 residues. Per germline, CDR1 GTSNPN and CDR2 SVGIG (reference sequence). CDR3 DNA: TGTGCCTGGGACAGGGACTATGGCTACACCTTC. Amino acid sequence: CAWDRDYGYTF.

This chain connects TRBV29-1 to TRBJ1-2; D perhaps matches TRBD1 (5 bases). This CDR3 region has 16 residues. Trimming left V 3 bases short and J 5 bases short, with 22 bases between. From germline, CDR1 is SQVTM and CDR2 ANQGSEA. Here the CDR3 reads CSVERGRAKGGYGYTF. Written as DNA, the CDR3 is TGCAGCGTTGAGAGGGGCCGAGCCAAAGGAGGGTATGGCTACACCTTC.

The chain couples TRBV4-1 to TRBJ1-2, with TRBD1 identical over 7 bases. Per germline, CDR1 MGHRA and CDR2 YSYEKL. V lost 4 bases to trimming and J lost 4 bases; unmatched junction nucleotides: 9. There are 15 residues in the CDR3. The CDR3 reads CASSRRAGGIYGYTF. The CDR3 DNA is TGCGCCAGCAGCCGTAGGGCAGGGGGTATCTATGGCTACACCTTC.

This CDR3 is CASSGNRGGTDTQYF. The CDR3 DNA reads as TGTGCCAGCAGTGGGAACAGGGGGGGGACAGATACGCAGTATTTT. The V gene is TRBV27, the J gene TRBJ2-3, with TRBD1 as a possible D gene (8 bases). Trimming took off 5 bases at V and 3 bases at J, with 15 bases between the two ends. From germline, CDR1 is MNHEY and CDR2 SMNVEV (reference sequence). The CDR3 is 15 residues long.

The CDR3 DNA follows: TGTGCCAGCAGCTTACAGGGCCCGGTTGGCTACACCTTC. This codes for CASSLQGPVGYTF. This sequence joins TRBV7-6 and TRBJ1-2; weak D call: TRBD1 (5 bases). Germline values: CDR1 SGHVS, CDR2 FNYEAQ. The CDR3 runs 13 residues. Deletions cut 2 bases from V and 7 bases from J, with 11 bases between. The full variable domain, completed using reference TRBV7-6 and TRBJ1-2, is GAGVSQSPRYKVTKRGQDVALRCDPISGHVSLYWYRQALGQGPEFLTYFNYEAQQDKSGLPNDRFSAERPEGSISTLTIQRTEQRDSAMYRCASSLQGPVGYTFGSGTRLTVV.

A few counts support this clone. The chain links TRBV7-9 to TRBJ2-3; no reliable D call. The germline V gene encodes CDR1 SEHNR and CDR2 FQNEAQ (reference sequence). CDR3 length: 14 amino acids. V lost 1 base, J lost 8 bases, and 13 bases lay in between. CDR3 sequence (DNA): TGTGCCAGCAGCTTAGATGGTACCCAGGTTACGCAGTATTTT. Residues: CASSLDGTQVTQYF.

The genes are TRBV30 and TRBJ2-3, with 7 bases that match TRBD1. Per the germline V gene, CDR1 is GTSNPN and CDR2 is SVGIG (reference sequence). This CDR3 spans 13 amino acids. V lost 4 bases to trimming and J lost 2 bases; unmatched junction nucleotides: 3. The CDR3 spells CAWNRGYTDTQYF. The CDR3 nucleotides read TGTGCCTGGAACAGGGGCTACACAGATACGCAGTATTTT.